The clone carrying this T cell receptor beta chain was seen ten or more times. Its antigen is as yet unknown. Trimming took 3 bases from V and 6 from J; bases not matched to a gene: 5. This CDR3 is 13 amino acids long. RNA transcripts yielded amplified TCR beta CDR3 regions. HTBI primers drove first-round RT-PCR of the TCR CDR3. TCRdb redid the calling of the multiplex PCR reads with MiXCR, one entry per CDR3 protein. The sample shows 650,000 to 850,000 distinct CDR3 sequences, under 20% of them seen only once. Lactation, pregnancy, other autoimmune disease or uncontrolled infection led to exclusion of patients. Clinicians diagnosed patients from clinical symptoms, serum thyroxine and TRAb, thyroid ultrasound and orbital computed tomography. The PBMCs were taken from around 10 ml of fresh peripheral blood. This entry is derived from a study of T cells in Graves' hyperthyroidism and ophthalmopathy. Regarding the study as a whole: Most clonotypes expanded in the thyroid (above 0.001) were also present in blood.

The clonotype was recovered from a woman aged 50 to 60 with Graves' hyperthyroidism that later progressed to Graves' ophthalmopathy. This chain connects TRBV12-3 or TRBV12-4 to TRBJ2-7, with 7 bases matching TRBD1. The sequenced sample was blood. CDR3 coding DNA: TGTGCCAGCAGTTTCAAGGGGGCTGGCGAGCAGTACTTC. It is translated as CASSFKGAGEQYF.